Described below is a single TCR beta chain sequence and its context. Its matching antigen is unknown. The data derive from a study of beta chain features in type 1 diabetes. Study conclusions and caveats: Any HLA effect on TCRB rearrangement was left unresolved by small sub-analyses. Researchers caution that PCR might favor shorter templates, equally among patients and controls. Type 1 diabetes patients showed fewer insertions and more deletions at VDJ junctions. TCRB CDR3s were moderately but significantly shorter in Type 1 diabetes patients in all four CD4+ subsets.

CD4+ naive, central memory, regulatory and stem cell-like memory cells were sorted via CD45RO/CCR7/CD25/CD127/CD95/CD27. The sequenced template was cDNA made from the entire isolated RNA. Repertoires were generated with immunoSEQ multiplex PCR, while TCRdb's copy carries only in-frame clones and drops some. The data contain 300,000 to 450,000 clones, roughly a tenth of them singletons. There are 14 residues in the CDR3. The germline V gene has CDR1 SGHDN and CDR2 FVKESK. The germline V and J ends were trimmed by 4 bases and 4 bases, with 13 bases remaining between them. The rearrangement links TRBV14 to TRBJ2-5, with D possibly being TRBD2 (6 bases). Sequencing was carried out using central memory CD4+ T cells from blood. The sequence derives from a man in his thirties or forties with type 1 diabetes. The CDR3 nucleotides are TGTGCCAGCAGCCCCCTGGGAGGATTAGAGACCCAGTACTTC. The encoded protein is CASSPLGGLETQYF. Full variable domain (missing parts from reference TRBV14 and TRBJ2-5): EAGVTQFPSHSVIEKGQTVTLRCDPISGHDNLYWYRRVMGKEIKFLLHFVKESKQDESGMPNNRFLAERTGGTYSTLKVQPAELEDSGVYFCASSPLGGLETQYFGPGTRLLVL.